These T cell receptor beta chains were read from a single sample in a study of T-cell reconstitution after alpha-beta-depleted transplantation in children. MiXCR, run by TCRdb on the PCR reads, gives a single entry per CDR3 protein. The data hold about 640,000 distinct CDR3 sequences, with around a sixth observed a single time. Here the sequenced sample was PBMCs from the stem cell graft donor, taken from the stem cell graft. The receptors here all came from a human donor who donated a stem cell graft to a child with acute myeloid leukemia. The CDR3 runs from the conserved cysteine through the conserved F or W. A D gene is named only where the DNA matches it firmly. For some rows the clone size is stated as once, few or many, or as a class when expanded; others skip it.

j_call v_call d_call clone_size cdr3_nt cdr3_aa
TRBJ1-5 TRBV12-3/TRBV12-4 . many TGTGCCAGCAGTATACAGGGAAGTCAGCCCCAGCATTTT CASSIQGSQPQHF
TRBJ2-3 TRBV20-1 . . TGCAGTGCTAGAGATGGGAACAGGATCACAGATACGCAGTATTTT CSARDGNRITDTQYF
TRBJ2-6 TRBV6-1 . . TGTGCCAGCAGTGAGGCCTCCTCTGGGGCCAACGTCCTGACTTTC CASSEASSGANVLTF
TRBJ2-5 TRBV30 . . TGTGCCTGGACCGGTAAATTCAGTATGCAAGAGACCCAGTACTTC CAWTGKFSMQETQYF
TRBJ2-1 TRBV7-9 . . TGTGCCAGCAGCTTATCCCGCGGTGAGCAGTTCTTC CASSLSRGEQFF
TRBJ2-3 TRBV7-6 . . TGTGCCAGCAGCTTAGCCCCAGGGGGGGATACGCAGTATTTT CASSLAPGGDTQYF
TRBJ2-1 TRBV5-1 . many TGCGCCAGCAGCTGGTCAGGGCTCTACAATGAGCAGTTCTTC CASSWSGLYNEQFF
TRBJ2-3 TRBV15 . . TGTGCCACCAGCAGAGTCCGCCTCGACGACGGGGGGCCAGTTATAGATACGCAGTATTTT CATSRVRLDDGGPVIDTQYF
TRBJ2-7 TRBV5-6 TRBD1 many TGTGCCAGCAGCTTCGGGGACAGGGGGCTCGAGCAGTACTTC CASSFGDRGLEQYF
TRBJ2-2 TRBV21-1 . few TGTGCCAGCAGCAAAGTGAATTCCGGGGTGACTAGCGGGGAGAACACCGGGGAGCTGTTTTTT CASSKVNSGVTSGENTGELFF
TRBJ1-5 TRBV20-1 TRBD1 . TGCAGTGCTAGAGTTCCTGGGACAGGGGGGAGTCAGCCCCAGCATTTT CSARVPGTGGSQPQHF
TRBJ2-7 TRBV10-3 TRBD2 few TGTGCCATCAGTGAGTCGAAGGCCGGAGCGGGGGGCCTTCCCTACGAGCAGTACTTC CAISESKAGAGGLPYEQYF
TRBJ2-3 TRBV12-3/TRBV12-4 . . TGTGCCAGCAGTGCCCAAGACACAGATACGCAGTATTTT CASSAQDTDTQYF
TRBJ1-2 TRBV20-1 . few TGCAGTGCTACAGGGTCTAACTATGGCTACACCTTC CSATGSNYGYTF
TRBJ2-5 TRBV29-1 TRBD1 many TGCAGCGTTGAAGACAGGGGGCTGGAGACCCAGTACTTC CSVEDRGLETQYF
TRBJ1-3 TRBV20-1 . many TGCAGTGCTAGGACATACTTTGGAAACACCATATATTTT CSARTYFGNTIYF
TRBJ1-1 TRBV12-3/TRBV12-4 TRBD1 . TGTGCCAGCAGACCCGGGACAGGGGGCTTAAACACTGAAGCTTTCTTT CASRPGTGGLNTEAFF
TRBJ2-5 TRBV12-3/TRBV12-4 . many TGTGCCAGCACCTCGGACGGCGAAGAGACCCAGTACTTC CASTSDGEETQYF
TRBJ1-2 TRBV7-2 . . TGTGCCAGCAGCCCCGCGGAGGGCTACACCTTC CASSPAEGYTF
TRBJ1-3 TRBV10-3 TRBD1 few TGTGCCATCAGTATGGGACAGGGAAACACCATATATTTT CAISMGQGNTIYF
TRBJ2-5 TRBV5-1 TRBD2 few TGCGCCAGCAGCCGATGGACTAGCGGCCAAGAGACCCAGTACTTC CASSRWTSGQETQYF
TRBJ1-1 TRBV20-1 . many TGCAGTGCCCGGATGAGGGGGATCATGAACACTGAAGCTTTCTTT CSARMRGIMNTEAFF
TRBJ1-3 TRBV11-2 . . TGTGCCAGCAGCTTAGGATGGGTGGGCAAGCCCGACTCTGGAAACACCATATATTTT CASSLGWVGKPDSGNTIYF
TRBJ2-1 TRBV5-4 . few TGTGCCAGCAGCCCGAGAACTACGCGCTCCTACAATGAGCAGTTCTTC CASSPRTTRSYNEQFF